One sample yielded the 11 T cell receptor beta chains listed below, sequenced in a study of T cell repertoires in cytomegalovirus infection. Via MiXCR, TCRdb re-called the reads, giving one row per CDR3 protein. The sample lists about 830,000 distinct CDR3 sequences, over 25% occurring once. Their target antigens are unknown. The input for sequencing was cultured CD8+ T cells from PBMCs, taken from culture after CMV antigen stimulation. The receptors were gathered from a human donor in good health (CMV status not recorded). Some clones in this sample may be carry-over from other donors' samples.

This clonotype occurred many times. The chain couples TRBV7-2 to TRBJ1-5; 8 bases align to TRBD1. Germline trimming cut 4 bases from V and 1 base from J; bases unmatched to any gene: 3. CDR3 length: 15 amino acids. Germline CDR1 is SGHTA and CDR2 is FQGNSA. The CDR3 reads CASSWTGLSNQPQHF. The CDR3, as DNA: TGTGCCAGCAGCTGGACAGGGTTGAGCAATCAGCCCCAGCATTTT.

On this clonotype itself: It may be a read error: a sequence one base away is much more abundant. This chain links TRBV7-6 with TRBJ2-1; no clear D. Trimming pared 4 bases from V and 5 bases from J, leaving 3 bases between. This CDR3 has 11 residues. In germline, CDR1 is SGHVS, CDR2 FNYEAQ. CDR3 nucleotides: TGTGCCAGCAGCTGGGACAATGAGCAGTTCTTC. Amino acids: CASSWDNEQFF.

The CDR3 nucleotides read TGCAGCGTTCGGGACAGGGACTCCTACGAGCAGTACTTC. Amino acid sequence: CSVRDRDSYEQYF. The chain has TRBV29-1 and TRBJ2-7; 9 bases line up with TRBD1. CDR3 length equals 13 residues. The J segment lost 0 bases and the V segment lost 5 bases, leaving 2 bases of the junction unmatched. Germline assignment: CDR1 SQVTM and CDR2 ANQGSEA.

This sequence joins TRBV7-9 and TRBJ1-2; D is unclear. V dropped 6 bases and J dropped 7 bases, with 12 bases sitting between them. The CDR3 length is 12 residues. Germline-derived CDR1 and CDR2 are SEHNR and FQNEAQ (reference sequence). CDR3 DNA: TGTGCCAGCAGGCCGGAGGTGGGTGGCTACACCTTC. It codes for CASRPEVGGYTF.

The V call is TRBV5-4, the J call TRBJ1-2, with 8 bases aligning to TRBD1. The CDR3 totals 14 residues. The germline gives CDR1 SGHNT, CDR2 YYREEE (reference sequence). V lost 3 bases, J lost 4 bases, and 5 bases stayed unmatched. This CDR3 is CASSSVGTGYGYTF. CDR3 DNA: TGTGCCAGCAGCTCAGTCGGGACAGGCTATGGCTACACCTTC.

The genes are TRBV29-1 and TRBJ2-3; D remains ambiguous. Germline V lookup: CDR1 SQVTM, CDR2 ANQGSEA. The CDR3 runs 16 residues. V was shortened by 2 bases and J by 0 bases, with 15 bases between the two germline ends. CDR3 in amino acids: CSVEPFHPSSTDTQYF. CDR3 nucleotide sequence: TGCAGCGTTGAACCATTTCACCCCTCTAGCACAGATACGCAGTATTTT.

This clonotype appeared once. The chain links TRBV2 to TRBJ1-1; 8 nucleotides match TRBD1. The CDR3 runs 10 residues. Germline CDR1 and CDR2: SNHLY and FYNNEI. The V and J ends lost 8 bases and 10 bases, in that order; junction bases with no gene match: 3. In nucleotides, the CDR3 is TGTGCCAGCCAAGGGACAGGAGCTTTCTTT. Amino acids: CASQGTGAFF.

This clonotype has a count of ten or more. The chain couples TRBV7-2 to TRBJ2-3; 7 positions agree with TRBD1. V lost 2 bases, J lost 0 bases, and 8 bases stayed unmatched. This CDR3 has 17 residues. Germline CDR1 and CDR2: SGHTA and FQGNSA. The CDR3 DNA reads as TGTGCCAGCAGCTTAAAGACAGGGTTGTATAGCACAGATACGCAGTATTTT. Translation gives CASSLKTGLYSTDTQYF.

CDR3 amino acids: CASSINRERAYEQYF. The CDR3, as DNA: TGTGCCAGTAGTATAAACAGGGAAAGGGCCTACGAGCAGTACTTC. The rearrangement uses TRBV19 and TRBJ2-7; a weak D match, TRBD1 (6 bases). This CDR3 is 15 amino acids long. Between the trimmed V and J ends, which lost 2 bases and 2 bases, there was a span of 13 bases. Germline V CDR1 and CDR2: LNHDA, SQIVND (reference sequence). The variable domain in full, with the rest retrieved from reference TRBV19 and TRBJ2-7, is DGGITQSPKYLFRKEGQNVTLSCEQNLNHDAMYWYRQDPGQGLRLIYYSQIVNDFQKGDIAEGYSVSREKKESFPLTVTSAQKNPTAFYLCASSINRERAYEQYFGPGTRLTVT.

The V gene is TRBV6-2 or TRBV6-3, the J gene TRBJ2-7; D may be TRBD2 (5 bases). CDR1 is MNHEY, CDR2 SVGEGT, per germline. V was pared by 6 bases and J by 4 bases, with 19 bases between. The CDR3 spans 15 residues. The CDR3 nucleotides read TGTGCCAGCAGCGCCGGCGGGTGGAAGGATTACGAGCAGTACGTC. This gives the protein CASSAGGWKDYEQYV.

The chain joins TRBV6-2 or TRBV6-3 to TRBJ1-5; a possible D gene is TRBD1 (5 bases). Germline V gene sequence: CDR1 MNHEY, CDR2 SVGEGT. V was trimmed by 8 bases and J by 7 bases, leaving 18 bases between them. The CDR3 has 14 amino acids. The CDR3 DNA reads as TGTGCCAGCTCTTATACACCGCGGGGGCAGCCCCAGCATTTT. Residues: CASSYTPRGQPQHF.